This TCR beta chain was sequenced during a study of CD8 T cells in Susac syndrome. The study's findings and limits: The TCR sequencing and HLA analysis in the study involved a relatively small number of individuals, as the study acknowledged.

Random hexamers primed reverse transcription of roughly 0.5 to 1 ug RNA. Across 54 Vbeta and 13 Jbeta, immunoSEQ multiplex PCR amplified TCR beta CDR3. Via MiXCR, TCRdb re-called the immunoSEQ multiplex PCR reads, giving one row per CDR3 protein. Of about 210,000 distinct CDR3 sequences in the sample, roughly 96% were seen once. V dropped 6 bases and J dropped 2 bases, with 16 bases sitting between them. Germline values: CDR1 MDHEN, CDR2 SYDVKM. The CDR3 has 15 amino acids. On this clonotype itself: The antigen is undetermined.

The chain carries TRBV28 and TRBJ2-5; D not certain. Sequencing was carried out using CD4+ T cells from PBMCs. The clonotype comes from a human donor with multiple sclerosis. DNA for the CDR3: TGTGCCAGCAGCGTAGCCGTGGTTTGGCAAGAGACCCAGTACTTC. Translation: CASSVAVVWQETQYF. The full variable domain, its missing parts supplied by reference TRBV28 and TRBJ2-5, is DVKVTQSSRYLVKRTGEKVFLECVQDMDHENMFWYRQDPGLGLRLIYFSYDVKMKEKGDIPEGYSVSREKKERFSLILESASTNQTSMYLCASSVAVVWQETQYFGPGTRLLVL.